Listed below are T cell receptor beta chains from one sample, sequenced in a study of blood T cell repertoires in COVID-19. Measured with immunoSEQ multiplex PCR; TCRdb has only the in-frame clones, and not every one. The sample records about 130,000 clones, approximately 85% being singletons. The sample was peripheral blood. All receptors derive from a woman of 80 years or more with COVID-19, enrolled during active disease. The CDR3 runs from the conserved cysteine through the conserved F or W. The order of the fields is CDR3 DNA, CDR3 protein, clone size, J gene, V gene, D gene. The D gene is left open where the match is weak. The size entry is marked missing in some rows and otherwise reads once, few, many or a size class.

CDR3nt: TGCGCCAGCAGCTTGGGACAGGGTTTTGCCGGGGAGCTGTTTTTT
CDR3aa: CASSLGQGFAGELFF
abundance: .
j_gene: TRBJ2-2
v_gene: TRBV5-1
d_gene: TRBD1

CDR3nt: TGCGCCAGCAGCTTAGGCATCGGGGGAGAGACCCAGTACTTC
CDR3aa: CASSLGIGGETQYF
abundance: .
j_gene: TRBJ2-5
v_gene: TRBV5-1
d_gene: .

CDR3nt: TGTGCCAGCAGCGCCGAGGGGGTGGGCGAGACCCAGTACTTC
CDR3aa: CASSAEGVGETQYF
abundance: .
j_gene: TRBJ2-5
v_gene: TRBV9
d_gene: .

CDR3nt: TGTGCCAGCAGCTTGTTATCAGGGCAAGAGACCCAGTACTTC
CDR3aa: CASSLLSGQETQYF
abundance: .
j_gene: TRBJ2-5
v_gene: TRBV5-4
d_gene: .

CDR3nt: TGTGCCAGCAGCTTGGTAGGGGTAGCCAAAAACATTCAGTACTTC
CDR3aa: CASSLVGVAKNIQYF
abundance: once
j_gene: TRBJ2-4
v_gene: TRBV5-5
d_gene: .

CDR3nt: TGTGCCAGCAGCTCCGAAGGGGTACCACCCTACGAGCAGTACTTC
CDR3aa: CASSSEGVPPYEQYF
abundance: .
j_gene: TRBJ2-7
v_gene: TRBV6-5
d_gene: .

CDR3nt: TGTGCCAGTAGTATAGGATGGCGGGGCAGACGAAAGACAGATACGCAGTATTTT
CDR3aa: CASSIGWRGRRKTDTQYF
abundance: few
j_gene: TRBJ2-3
v_gene: TRBV19
d_gene: .

CDR3nt: TGTGCCAGCAGCCAAGTTGATTTGGGACAGGGAGGTATCCTCCACTTT
CDR3aa: CASSQVDLGQGGILHF
abundance: .
j_gene: TRBJ1-6
v_gene: TRBV3-1/TRBV3-2
d_gene: TRBD1

CDR3nt: TGTGCCAGCAGTGATAATAGGCAGAGGGCGGGCTACGAGCAGTACTTC
CDR3aa: CASSDNRQRAGYEQYF
abundance: many
j_gene: TRBJ2-7
v_gene: TRBV25-1
d_gene: .

CDR3nt: TGTGCCAGCAGCCGCGGGACTCTAGCGGGGGGCACAGATACGCAGTATTTT
CDR3aa: CASSRGTLAGGTDTQYF
abundance: once
j_gene: TRBJ2-3
v_gene: TRBV3-1/TRBV3-2
d_gene: TRBD2

CDR3nt: TGTGCCAGCAGCTTGGGCGGGGGTAACGGCGAGACCCAGTACTTC
CDR3aa: CASSLGGGNGETQYF
abundance: .
j_gene: TRBJ2-5
v_gene: TRBV7-2
d_gene: TRBD2

CDR3nt: TGTGCCAGCAGCTTAGAGAGCGGGATCACAGATACGCAGTATTTT
CDR3aa: CASSLESGITDTQYF
abundance: .
j_gene: TRBJ2-3
v_gene: TRBV7-2
d_gene: TRBD2

CDR3nt: TGTGCCAGCAGTGAAACGGCAGGGAACACCGGGGAGCTGTTTTTT
CDR3aa: CASSETAGNTGELFF
abundance: .
j_gene: TRBJ2-2
v_gene: TRBV2
d_gene: .

CDR3nt: TGTGCCAGCAGAACTCGGGGTTTGTATTCACCCCTCCACTTT
CDR3aa: CASRTRGLYSPLHF
abundance: .
j_gene: TRBJ1-6
v_gene: TRBV28
d_gene: .

CDR3nt: TGTGCCAGCAGCTTAAGGATCGCGCGGTCCAATGAGCAGTTCTTC
CDR3aa: CASSLRIARSNEQFF
abundance: once
j_gene: TRBJ2-1
v_gene: TRBV7-9
d_gene: .

CDR3nt: TGTGCCAGTAGTATGAACGGGAACTATGGCTACACCTTC
CDR3aa: CASSMNGNYGYTF
abundance: once
j_gene: TRBJ1-2
v_gene: TRBV19
d_gene: .

CDR3nt: TGTGCCAGCAGCTTGGGACAGACTGAAGCTTTCTTT
CDR3aa: CASSLGQTEAFF
abundance: .
j_gene: TRBJ1-1
v_gene: TRBV5-6
d_gene: .

CDR3nt: TGTGCCAGCAGCGTAGGACAATTCACTAATGAAAAACTGTTTTTT
CDR3aa: CASSVGQFTNEKLFF
abundance: .
j_gene: TRBJ1-4
v_gene: TRBV9
d_gene: .

CDR3nt: TGTGCCAGCAGCTTAGAAGAGGGTACCTACGAGCAGTACTTC
CDR3aa: CASSLEEGTYEQYF
abundance: .
j_gene: TRBJ2-7
v_gene: TRBV7-9
d_gene: .

CDR3nt: TGTGCCAGCAGTCTACCAGCAGGGGACCTCAATACGCAGTATTTT
CDR3aa: CASSLPAGDLNTQYF
abundance: once
j_gene: TRBJ2-3
v_gene: TRBV6-2/TRBV6-3
d_gene: .

CDR3nt: TGTGCCAGCAGCCAAGATTTACGTGGGACAGGGCAGTACTTC
CDR3aa: CASSQDLRGTGQYF
abundance: .
j_gene: TRBJ2-4
v_gene: TRBV4-2
d_gene: TRBD1

CDR3nt: TGCGCCAGCAGCCAAAGGGGAGGAGGGCCCAATGAGCAGTTCTTC
CDR3aa: CASSQRGGGPNEQFF
abundance: .
j_gene: TRBJ2-1
v_gene: TRBV4-3
d_gene: .

CDR3nt: TGTGCCAGCAGCATGGGACAGGACTACGAGCAGTACTTC
CDR3aa: CASSMGQDYEQYF
abundance: .
j_gene: TRBJ2-7
v_gene: TRBV11-2
d_gene: TRBD1

CDR3nt: TGCGCCAGCAGTCAGGGGGTGGATTCACCCCTCCACTTT
CDR3aa: CASSQGVDSPLHF
abundance: once
j_gene: TRBJ1-6
v_gene: TRBV5-1
d_gene: TRBD1

CDR3nt: TGTGCCAGCAGGGACAGCGGGGAGCTGTTTTTT
CDR3aa: CASRDSGELFF
abundance: .
j_gene: TRBJ2-2
v_gene: TRBV2
d_gene: .

CDR3nt: TGTGCCAGCAGCTTAAACCCGGGACAGGATGGCTACACCTTC
CDR3aa: CASSLNPGQDGYTF
abundance: .
j_gene: TRBJ1-2
v_gene: TRBV7-3
d_gene: TRBD1

CDR3nt: TGTGCCAGCAGTCTACATTCCGGGACAGACTATGGCTACACCTTC
CDR3aa: CASSLHSGTDYGYTF
abundance: .
j_gene: TRBJ1-2
v_gene: TRBV6-5
d_gene: TRBD1

CDR3nt: TGTGCCAGCAGCCACAAGACAGGGGGTGTCAATGAGCAGTTCTTC
CDR3aa: CASSHKTGGVNEQFF
abundance: .
j_gene: TRBJ2-1
v_gene: TRBV6-2/TRBV6-3
d_gene: TRBD1

CDR3nt: TGTGCCAGTAGTATACAAAGGACAGGGGGCTTTAGGAACACTGAAGCTTTCTTT
CDR3aa: CASSIQRTGGFRNTEAFF
abundance: .
j_gene: TRBJ1-1
v_gene: TRBV19
d_gene: TRBD1

CDR3nt: TGTGCCAGCAGCCTGGGACAGGCAGAGACCCAGTACTTC
CDR3aa: CASSLGQAETQYF
abundance: once
j_gene: TRBJ2-5
v_gene: TRBV14
d_gene: TRBD1

CDR3nt: TGTGCCAGCTGTGGCGGGACAGGGGGCACCCTAGGGGAAAAACTGTTTTTT
CDR3aa: CASCGGTGGTLGEKLFF
abundance: .
j_gene: TRBJ1-4
v_gene: TRBV6-1
d_gene: TRBD1

CDR3nt: TGTGCCAGCTCCTCCGTTGGAGGGGCCGAAGCTTTCTTT
CDR3aa: CASSSVGGAEAFF
abundance: .
j_gene: TRBJ1-1
v_gene: TRBV9
d_gene: .

CDR3nt: TGTGCCAGCTCACCTAGGGACAGGATAGGTGAAGCTTTCTTT
CDR3aa: CASSPRDRIGEAFF
abundance: .
j_gene: TRBJ1-1
v_gene: TRBV18
d_gene: TRBD1

CDR3nt: TGTGCCAGCAGTCAAGCGGGACAGAACTATGGCTACACCTTC
CDR3aa: CASSQAGQNYGYTF
abundance: .
j_gene: TRBJ1-2
v_gene: TRBV6-1
d_gene: TRBD1

CDR3nt: TGTGCCACCAGCAGAGGGCGGGAAGTGGCGGATGGCTACACCTTC
CDR3aa: CATSRGREVADGYTF
abundance: .
j_gene: TRBJ1-2
v_gene: TRBV15
d_gene: .

CDR3nt: TGTGCCAGCAGCGTGTCCGGGGGTAGCAATCAGCCCCAGCATTTT
CDR3aa: CASSVSGGSNQPQHF
abundance: .
j_gene: TRBJ1-5
v_gene: TRBV9
d_gene: .

CDR3nt: TGCAGCGCCCCGGTAGCGGGAACCTACAATGAGCAGTTCTTC
CDR3aa: CSAPVAGTYNEQFF
abundance: .
j_gene: TRBJ2-1
v_gene: TRBV29-1
d_gene: TRBD2

CDR3nt: TGTGCCAGCAGTACGCCGGGACAGGGTGTAGAAGCTTTCTTT
CDR3aa: CASSTPGQGVEAFF
abundance: .
j_gene: TRBJ1-1
v_gene: TRBV6-5
d_gene: TRBD1

CDR3nt: TGTGCCAGCAGCCCCCGGGGGGACACCCTCCACTTT
CDR3aa: CASSPRGDTLHF
abundance: .
j_gene: TRBJ1-6
v_gene: TRBV7-9
d_gene: .

CDR3nt: TGTGCCAGCAGCGGAAGGACAGGCGGTAGTGAAGCTTTCTTT
CDR3aa: CASSGRTGGSEAFF
abundance: .
j_gene: TRBJ1-1
v_gene: TRBV9
d_gene: TRBD1

CDR3nt: TGTGCCAGTACCCCTAGTGGAGGCGGGGCCTACGAGCAGTACTTC
CDR3aa: CASTPSGGGAYEQYF
abundance: .
j_gene: TRBJ2-7
v_gene: TRBV19
d_gene: .

CDR3nt: TGTGCCAGCAGAGGACACTCCAGGGAGCAGTTCTTC
CDR3aa: CASRGHSREQFF
abundance: .
j_gene: TRBJ2-1
v_gene: TRBV7-6
d_gene: .

CDR3nt: TGCAGCGTTGGACGAGGGTGGGCTGAAGCTTTCTTT
CDR3aa: CSVGRGWAEAFF
abundance: .
j_gene: TRBJ1-1
v_gene: TRBV29-1
d_gene: .

CDR3nt: TGTGCCAGCAGCTTAGATCTTACGGGAACCATATATTTT
CDR3aa: CASSLDLTGTIYF
abundance: .
j_gene: TRBJ1-3
v_gene: TRBV11-2
d_gene: .

CDR3nt: TGTGCCAGCAGTTACTCGCTAGCGGGAGCCCATGAGCAGTTCTTC
CDR3aa: CASSYSLAGAHEQFF
abundance: .
j_gene: TRBJ2-1
v_gene: TRBV6-5
d_gene: TRBD2

CDR3nt: TGTGCCAGCAGAGAACTAGCGGGAGGGGAGGATACGCAGTATTTT
CDR3aa: CASRELAGGEDTQYF
abundance: .
j_gene: TRBJ2-3
v_gene: TRBV2
d_gene: TRBD2

CDR3nt: TGCGCCAGCAGCTTGGATCCGGGCTCCTACAATGAGCAGTTCTTC
CDR3aa: CASSLDPGSYNEQFF
abundance: .
j_gene: TRBJ2-1
v_gene: TRBV5-1
d_gene: .

CDR3nt: TGTGCCACCAGCAGAGATCGGTCAGGGTTTGGCTACACCTTC
CDR3aa: CATSRDRSGFGYTF
abundance: .
j_gene: TRBJ1-2
v_gene: TRBV15
d_gene: .

CDR3nt: TGTGCCAGCAGTCCCCGGGGTTCTAGCACAGATACGCAGTATTTT
CDR3aa: CASSPRGSSTDTQYF
abundance: .
j_gene: TRBJ2-3
v_gene: TRBV28
d_gene: .